These 19 T cell receptor beta chains share one sample of origin, sequenced in a study of blood T cell repertoires in COVID-19. TCRdb's copy holds only in-frame clones and misses some; the assay was immunoSEQ multiplex PCR. Here the sample spans 150,000 to 200,000 clones, roughly 85% being singletons. The sequenced sample was peripheral blood. The receptors were gathered from a woman between 65 and 79 years old with acute or convalescent COVID-19.

This chain uses TRBV4-1 with TRBJ2-7; D may be TRBD1 (5 bases). The germline CDR1 and CDR2 sequences are MGHRA and YSYEKL. The CDR3 spans 14 residues. V lost 4 bases and J 3 bases, leaving 13 bases between the germline ends. The CDR3, as DNA: TGCGCCAGCAGCCTTAGTACAGGTTACTACGAGCAGTACTTC. Translated: CASSLSTGYYEQYF.

This clone has ten or more counts. The chain recombines TRBV6-5 with TRBJ1-6; unclear D gene. CDR1 MNHEY and CDR2 SVGAGI come from the germline V gene. Trimming pared 8 bases from V and 8 bases from J, leaving 13 bases between. The CDR3 has 13 amino acids. For the CDR3, the DNA is TGTGCCAGCTCCCGGAGGGAAGATTCACCCCTCCACTTT. Its protein is CASSRREDSPLHF.

The chain is built from TRBV5-6 and TRBJ2-7; a possible D gene is TRBD2 (6 bases). The CDR3 runs to 15 residues. V lost 1 base to trimming and J lost 0 bases, with 11 bases between them. From germline, CDR1 is SGHDT and CDR2 YYEEEE. CDR3 in DNA: TGTGCCAGCAGCTTGTGGCGGGACTCCTCCTACGAGCAGTACTTC. Amino acid sequence: CASSLWRDSSYEQYF.

This chain connects TRBV29-1 to TRBJ2-5; D gene ambiguous. Trimming cost V 5 bases and J 2 bases, with 9 bases left between them. Germline CDR1 SQVTM, CDR2 ANQGSEA. This CDR3 region has 12 residues. Written as DNA, the CDR3 is TGCAGCGTTAGTAGTGCTCAAGAGACCCAGTACTTC. This codes for CSVSSAQETQYF.

The J gene is TRBJ2-1, the V gene TRBV19; 9 positions match TRBD1. The CDR3 consists of 16 residues. V gave up 4 bases and J gave up 7 bases; unmatched junction bases: 11. From germline, CDR1 is LNHDA and CDR2 SQIVND (reference sequence). CDR3 in DNA: TGTGCCAGTAGTAGGACCGGGACAGGGAAGGTTAATGAGCAGTTCTTC. It codes for CASSRTGTGKVNEQFF.

The chain has TRBV19 and TRBJ2-1; a weak D match, TRBD2 (6 bases). With 5 bases removed from V and 5 bases from J, the gap between germline ends came to 22 bases. The CDR3 runs to 17 residues. Germline values: CDR1 LNHDA, CDR2 SQIVND (reference sequence). CDR3 sequence reads: CASSPLIQRVPNNEQFF. CDR3 DNA: TGTGCCAGTAGTCCATTAATCCAGCGGGTACCAAACAATGAGCAGTTCTTC.

J is TRBJ1-6 and V is TRBV5-1; 11 bases agree with TRBD1. Unmatched junction bases numbered 5, after V lost 4 bases and J lost 8 bases. Germline CDR1 and CDR2: SGHRS and YFSETQ. The CDR3 consists of 15 residues. The CDR3 bases are TGCGCCAGCAGCCCCGGGACAGGGGGAGATTCACCCCTCCACTTT. It translates to CASSPGTGGDSPLHF.

This clone was observed a handful of times. Mismatch with germline at one junction end may stem from a read error. The chain links TRBV10-3 to TRBJ1-2, with unresolved D. The CDR3 contains 11 residues. CDR1 is ENHRY and CDR2 is SYGVKD in the germline V gene. CDR3 region: CAISESNSVNF. DNA for the CDR3: TGTGCCATCAGTGAGTCGAATAGTGTCAACTTC.

The chain is built from TRBV5-4 and TRBJ1-5; possible D gene TRBD1, 5 bases. The germline V and J ends were trimmed by 4 bases and 3 bases, with 8 bases remaining between them. The CDR3 consists of 13 residues. CDR1 and CDR2 (germline): SGHNT, YYREEE (reference sequence). The CDR3: CASSAGSNQPQHF. The DNA of the CDR3 is TGTGCCAGCAGCGCAGGGTCCAATCAGCCCCAGCATTTT.

The chain recombines TRBV24-1 with TRBJ2-3; 7 bases fit TRBD2. There are 16 residues in the CDR3. V lost 4 bases, J lost 0 bases, and 6 bases stayed unmatched. In germline, CDR1 is KGHDR, CDR2 SFDVKD. The CDR3, as DNA: TGTGCCACCAGTGACCGTCGACTAGCAAGCACAGATACGCAGTATTTT. Translating gives CATSDRRLASTDTQYF.

This chain uses TRBV13 with TRBJ2-3; D not certain. Per germline, CDR1 PRHDT and CDR2 FYEKMQ (reference sequence). The CDR3 consists of 13 residues. Deletions cut 3 bases from V and 2 bases from J, with 6 bases between. The CDR3 bases are TGTGCCAGCAGCTTGGGCACCACAGATACGCAGTATTTT. Protein product: CASSLGTTDTQYF.

Only one count was recorded for this clone. CDR3 bases: TGTGCCAGCAGTTACCGGTCTAGCGGGAGATTCGGGGAGCTGTTTTTT. Its protein is CASSYRSSGRFGELFF. V gene TRBV6-6 combines with J gene TRBJ2-2; 10 nucleotides line up with TRBD2. This CDR3 spans 16 amino acids. Unmatched junction bases numbered 7, after V lost 2 bases and J lost 7 bases. Germline CDR1 is MNHNY and CDR2 is SVGAGI (reference sequence).

This clone was picked up one time. The V call is TRBV27, the J call TRBJ2-7; a possible D gene is TRBD2 (6 bases). The CDR3 sequence is 14 residues long. Germline V gives CDR1 MNHEY, CDR2 SMNVEV (reference sequence). Between the trimmed V and J ends, which lost 2 bases and 4 bases, there was a span of 12 bases. The CDR3 nucleotides are TGTGCCAGCAGTTTACCCGGGGACTTATACGAGCAGTACTTC. Residues: CASSLPGDLYEQYF.

The rearrangement joins TRBV6-5 to TRBJ1-6; D not certain. CDR3 length: 13 amino acids. Germline V CDR1 and CDR2: MNHEY, SVGAGI. The germline V and J ends were trimmed by 4 bases and 14 bases, with 15 bases remaining between them. The CDR3 nucleotides are TGTGCCAGCAGTTCCCAGAGACAATCCTCCCTCCACTTT. This gives the protein CASSSQRQSSLHF.

The chain joins TRBV28 to TRBJ2-1; D might be TRBD1 (7 bases). The germline gives CDR1 MDHEN, CDR2 SYDVKM. This CDR3 has 15 amino acids. The germline V and J ends were trimmed by 2 bases and 10 bases, with 18 bases remaining between them. In nucleotides, the CDR3 is TGTGCCAGCAGTTTACTGGAGGGGGCGGTCCGGGAGCAGTTCTTC. Its translation is CASSLLEGAVREQFF.

The V call is TRBV5-1, the J call TRBJ1-2; maybe TRBD1 (6 bases). The germline gives CDR1 SGHRS, CDR2 YFSETQ. CDR3 size: 16 residues. Between the trimmed V and J ends, which lost 1 base and 7 bases, there was a span of 20 bases. The CDR3 is CASSLRSAPADSGYTF. CDR3 bases: TGCGCCAGCAGCTTGAGGTCGGCCCCGGCGGACAGTGGCTACACCTTC.

The chain joins TRBV7-9 to TRBJ2-1; the match to TRBD1 covers 7 bases. The CDR3 is 14 amino acids. CDR1 and CDR2 (germline): SEHNR, FQNEAQ (reference sequence). With 10 bases clipped from V and 7 bases from J, the junction kept 13 bases outside the gene matches. DNA of the CDR3: TGTGCCACTATACGCCCAGAGACAGGGAATGAGCAGTTCTTC. The encoded protein is CATIRPETGNEQFF.

The chain is built from TRBV19 and TRBJ2-3; D might be TRBD1 (5 bases). The V and J ends lost 3 bases and 5 bases respectively, with 9 bases between them. CDR3 length equals 13 residues. The germline CDR1 and CDR2 sequences are LNHDA and SQIVND (reference sequence). CDR3 sequence reads: CASSISGIDTQYF. The DNA of the CDR3 is TGTGCCAGTAGTATCTCAGGGATAGATACGCAGTATTTT.

This clone was counted a single time. V usage is TRBV6-6 and J usage is TRBJ1-4; D is undetermined. The CDR3 runs to 14 residues. Trimming cost V 5 bases and J 5 bases, with 12 bases left between them. In germline, CDR1 is MNHNY, CDR2 SVGAGI (reference sequence). Here the CDR3 DNA reads TGTGCCAGCAGTACCGCCAGCGGCAATGAAAAACTGTTTTTT. Its translation is CASSTASGNEKLFF.